This T cell receptor beta chain was sequenced for a study of OX40 agonist ivuxolimab in advanced cancers. Study-level background: Anti-PD-1, anti-PD-L1 or anti-CTLA-4 therapy given earlier was allowed, and 35% to 50% had some. Findings of the study overall: Blood T cells, both CD4+ and CD8+, expanded clonally by week 6 at 0.1 to 3.0 mg/kg. CD8+ T cells (on average) carried more expanded clones than CD4+ T cells.

This CDR3 spans 17 amino acids. Trimming removed 0 bases from V and 5 bases from J; junction bases left unmatched: 9. In germline, CDR1 is SGHDN, CDR2 FVKESK. This clone was seen just once. Its antigen is undetermined. Only in-frame clones appear in the TCRdb table, and some are missing; sequencing was by immunoSEQ multiplex PCR. This sample has around 41,000 clones, with about 88% found just once. Peripheral blood came from all dose cohorts at three timepoints. Sequenced here: CD4+ or CD8+ T cells sorted from blood, sampled in a trial of the OX40 agonist ivuxolimab. This sequence joins TRBV14 and TRBJ2-5; 10 positions agree with TRBD1. The receptor was derived from an adult with an advanced solid tumor such as melanoma, head and neck, liver or kidney cancer. Written as DNA, the CDR3 is TGTGCCAGCAGCCAAGATTGGGGGACAGGGGCGGTGGAGACCCAGTACTTC. The encoded protein is CASSQDWGTGAVETQYF.